This T cell receptor beta chain comes out of a study of blood T cell repertoires in COVID-19. For the study at large: The study drew acute and convalescent COVID-19 samples from the United States, Italy and Spain. T cells, B-cell-depleted T cells, or PBMCs supplied cDNA or gDNA.

The CDR3 loop spans 15 amino acids. V was cut by 3 bases and J by 2 bases, with 13 bases left in between. CDR1 SNHLY and CDR2 FYNNEI come from the germline V gene. This clone has just one count. Profiled with immunoSEQ multiplex PCR; TCRdb holds only in-frame clones, not every one. The sample contains approximately 100,000 clones, 75% to 90% of which appear only once. The receptor was isolated from a woman of 80 years or more with acute or convalescent COVID-19. Material: peripheral blood. V gene TRBV2 combines with J gene TRBJ2-5; TRBD1 is a possible D gene (5 bases). CDR3 nucleotides: TGTGCCAGCAGTGAGGTAGTTGGGGCGCAAGAGACCCAGTACTTC. Its protein is CASSEVVGAQETQYF.